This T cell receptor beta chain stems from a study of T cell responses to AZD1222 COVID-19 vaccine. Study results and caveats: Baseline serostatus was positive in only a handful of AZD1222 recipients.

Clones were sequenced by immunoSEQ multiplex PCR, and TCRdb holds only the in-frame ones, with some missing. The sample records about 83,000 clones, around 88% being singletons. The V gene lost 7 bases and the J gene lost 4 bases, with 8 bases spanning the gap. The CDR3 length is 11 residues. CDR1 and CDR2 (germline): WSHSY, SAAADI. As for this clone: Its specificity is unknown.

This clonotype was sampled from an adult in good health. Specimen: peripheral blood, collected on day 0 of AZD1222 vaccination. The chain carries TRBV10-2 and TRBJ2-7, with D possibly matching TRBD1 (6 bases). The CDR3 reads CASKQGYEQYF. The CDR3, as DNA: TGCGCCAGCAAACAGGGATACGAGCAGTACTTC.